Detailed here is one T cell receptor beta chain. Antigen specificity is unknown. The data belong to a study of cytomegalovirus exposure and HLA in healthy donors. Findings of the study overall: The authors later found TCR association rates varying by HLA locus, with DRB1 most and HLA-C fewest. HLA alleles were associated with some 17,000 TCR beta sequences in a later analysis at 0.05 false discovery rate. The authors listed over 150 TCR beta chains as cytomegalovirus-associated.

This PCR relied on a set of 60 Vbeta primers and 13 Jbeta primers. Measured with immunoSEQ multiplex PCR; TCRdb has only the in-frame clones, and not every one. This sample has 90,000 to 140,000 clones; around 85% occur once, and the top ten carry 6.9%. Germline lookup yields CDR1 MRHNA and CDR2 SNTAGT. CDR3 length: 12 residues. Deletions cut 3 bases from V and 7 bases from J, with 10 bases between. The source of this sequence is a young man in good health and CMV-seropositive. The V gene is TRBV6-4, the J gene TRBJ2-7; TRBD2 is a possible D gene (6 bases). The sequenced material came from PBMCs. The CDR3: CASSDGAGEQYF. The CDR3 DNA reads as TGTGCCAGCAGTGATGGCGCGGGGGAGCAGTACTTC.